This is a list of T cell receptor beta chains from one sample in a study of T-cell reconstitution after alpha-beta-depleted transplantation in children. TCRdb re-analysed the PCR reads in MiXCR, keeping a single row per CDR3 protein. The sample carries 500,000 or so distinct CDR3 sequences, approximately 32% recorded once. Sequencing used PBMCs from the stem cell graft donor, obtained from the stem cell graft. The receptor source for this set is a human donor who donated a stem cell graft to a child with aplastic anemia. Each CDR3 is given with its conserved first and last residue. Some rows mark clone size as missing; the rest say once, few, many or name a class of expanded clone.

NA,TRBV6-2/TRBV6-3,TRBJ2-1,CASSYSITGGAYNEQFF
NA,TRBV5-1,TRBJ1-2,CASSLVSPRDGYTF
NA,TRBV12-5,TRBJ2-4,CASGNSGLRYF
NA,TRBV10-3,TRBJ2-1,CAISDWLAGDNEQFF
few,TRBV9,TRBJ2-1,CASSARAGGAYNEQFF
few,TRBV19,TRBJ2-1,CASSLLAGLAAYNEQFF
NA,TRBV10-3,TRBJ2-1,CAISGTPRGWEQFF
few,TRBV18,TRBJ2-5,CASSWTSGSWETQYF
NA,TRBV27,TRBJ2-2,CASKSAGGRTGELFF
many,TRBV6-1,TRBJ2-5,CASSDFGTSGTETQYF
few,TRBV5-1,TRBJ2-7,CASSLGTDQQYF